This T cell receptor (beta chain) is from a study of brain T cells in children with intractable seizures. Specified time point: blood from clinic visit 5 months post-surgery; TSC patient then seizure free. Sequencing was limited to surgery cases with top T cell transcript signatures in brain tissue. Pre-surgery treatment included at least one anti-epileptic drug. Details on this clone: Its antigen is not known.

Notes on the study in general: Only CDR3 sequence similarity suggested viral specificity, without known HCMV serostatus.

The assay was immunoSEQ multiplex PCR, and TCRdb's table has in-frame clones only and misses some. This sample has about 350,000 clones, with about 94% found just once. CDR3 size: 15 residues. Germline trimming cut 1 base from V and 5 bases from J; bases unmatched to any gene: 4. CDR1 and CDR2 from the germline V gene are SGHTA and FQGNSA. The chain recombines TRBV7-2 with TRBJ2-1, with TRBD2 matching over 8 bases. This sequence originates from a boy younger than two with tuberous sclerosis and intractable seizures. The sequences come from peripheral blood, collected 4 to 5 months after surgery. CDR3 amino acids: CASSLGLASHNEQFF. The CDR3 nucleotides read TGTGCCAGCAGCTTAGGACTAGCGTCCCACAATGAGCAGTTCTTC.